A single T cell receptor (beta chain) is shown here with its context. The junction differs from germline at one of its ends, possibly a read error. A second PCR, run for roughly 7 to 11 cycles, used a sample-barcoded 5' primer plus a J-beta primer mix. In TCRdb, the 5' RACE reads were re-called with MiXCR into one record per CDR3 protein. The sample shows roughly 800,000 distinct CDR3 sequences, 20% to 30% of them seen only once. Germline V gene lookup returns CDR1 SGHRS and CDR2 YFSETQ. CDR3 length: 14 residues. This sample was included in a study of blood T cells in healthy people across ages. These records were also assigned to another study, of T cells of mothers and their children.

The chain combines TRBV5-1 with TRBJ1-5; possibly TRBD1 for D (5 bases). The sample was blood. The sequence was collected from a boy aged 10-17 years in good health. CDR3 DNA: TGCGCTAGCAGTTCGGACAATAGCAATCAGCCCCAGCATTTT. Translated, it gives CASSSDNSNQPQHF.